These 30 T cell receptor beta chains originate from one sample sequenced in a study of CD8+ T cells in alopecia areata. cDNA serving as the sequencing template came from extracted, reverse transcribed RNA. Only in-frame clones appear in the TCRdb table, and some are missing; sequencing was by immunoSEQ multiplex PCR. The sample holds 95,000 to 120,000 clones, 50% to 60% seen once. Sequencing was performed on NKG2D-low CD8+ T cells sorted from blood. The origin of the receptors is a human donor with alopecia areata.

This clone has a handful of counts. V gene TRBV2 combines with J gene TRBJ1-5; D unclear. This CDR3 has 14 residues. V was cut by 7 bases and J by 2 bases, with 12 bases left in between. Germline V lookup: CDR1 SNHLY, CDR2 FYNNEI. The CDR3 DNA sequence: TGTGCCAGCATGGAGTGGGCCGGCAATCAGCCCCAGCATTTT. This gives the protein CASMEWAGNQPQHF.

Here the CDR3 DNA reads TGTGCCAGCAGCGGGGGGGCAGCGAGCTCCTACGAGCAGTACTTC. Its translation: CASSGGAASSYEQYF. This chain links TRBV9 with TRBJ2-7; D is tentatively TRBD1 or TRBD2 (6 bases each). Germline V gene sequence: CDR1 SGDLS, CDR2 YYNGEE. Trimming took off 3 bases at V and 0 bases at J, with 13 bases between the two ends. The CDR3 length is 15 residues.

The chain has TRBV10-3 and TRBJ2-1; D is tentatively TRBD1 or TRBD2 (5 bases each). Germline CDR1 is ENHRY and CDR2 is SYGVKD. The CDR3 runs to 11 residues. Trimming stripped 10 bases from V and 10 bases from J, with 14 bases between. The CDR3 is CASTGEREQFF. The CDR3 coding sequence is TGTGCCAGCACAGGCGAGCGGGAGCAGTTCTTC.

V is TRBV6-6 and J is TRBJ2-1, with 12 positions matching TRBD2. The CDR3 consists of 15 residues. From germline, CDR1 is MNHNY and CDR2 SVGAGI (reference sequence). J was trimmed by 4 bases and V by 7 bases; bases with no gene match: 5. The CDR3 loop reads CASITTSGGYNEQFF. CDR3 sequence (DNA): TGTGCCAGCATTACGACTAGCGGGGGTTACAATGAGCAGTTCTTC.

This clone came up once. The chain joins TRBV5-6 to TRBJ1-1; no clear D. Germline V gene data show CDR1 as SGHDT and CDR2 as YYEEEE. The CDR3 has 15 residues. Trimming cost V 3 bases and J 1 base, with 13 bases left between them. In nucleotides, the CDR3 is TGTGCCAGCAGCTATGTGAGAGGAACGAACACTGAAGCTTTCTTT. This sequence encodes CASSYVRGTNTEAFF.

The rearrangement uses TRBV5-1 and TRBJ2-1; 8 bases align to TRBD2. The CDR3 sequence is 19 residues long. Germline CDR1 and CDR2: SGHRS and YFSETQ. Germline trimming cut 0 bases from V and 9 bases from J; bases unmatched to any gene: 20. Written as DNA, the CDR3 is TGCGCCAGCAGCTTGGGCATTATAACCGGGACTAGAGGGTCCGGTGAGCAGTTCTTC. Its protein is CASSLGIITGTRGSGEQFF.

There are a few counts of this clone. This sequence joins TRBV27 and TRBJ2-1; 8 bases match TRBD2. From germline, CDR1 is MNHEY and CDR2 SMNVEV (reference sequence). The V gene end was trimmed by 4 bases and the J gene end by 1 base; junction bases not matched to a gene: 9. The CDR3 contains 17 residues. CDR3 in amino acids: CASSSLGLAQSYNEQFF. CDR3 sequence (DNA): TGTGCCAGCAGTTCCCTCGGACTAGCACAATCCTACAATGAGCAGTTCTTC.

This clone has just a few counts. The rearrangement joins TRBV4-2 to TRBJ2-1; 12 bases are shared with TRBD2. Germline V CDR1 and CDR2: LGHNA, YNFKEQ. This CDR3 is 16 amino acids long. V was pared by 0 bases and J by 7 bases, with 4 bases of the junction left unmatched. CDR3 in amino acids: CASSQELAGGPNEQFF. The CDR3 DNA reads TGTGCCAGCAGCCAAGAGCTAGCGGGAGGGCCAAATGAGCAGTTCTTC.

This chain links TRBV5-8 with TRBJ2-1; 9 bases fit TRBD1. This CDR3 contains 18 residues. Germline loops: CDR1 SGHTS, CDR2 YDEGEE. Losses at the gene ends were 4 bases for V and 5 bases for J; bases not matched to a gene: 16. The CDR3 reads CASSNRPGRTGADNEQFF. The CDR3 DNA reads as TGTGCCAGCAGCAACCGCCCCGGTAGGACAGGGGCTGACAATGAGCAGTTCTTC.

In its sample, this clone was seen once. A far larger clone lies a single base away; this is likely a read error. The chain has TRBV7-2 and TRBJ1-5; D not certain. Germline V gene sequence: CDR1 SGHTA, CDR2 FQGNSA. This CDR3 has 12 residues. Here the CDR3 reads CASRLGGQPQHF. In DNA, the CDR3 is TGTGCCAGCAGGTTAGGTGGTCAGCCCCAGCATTTT.

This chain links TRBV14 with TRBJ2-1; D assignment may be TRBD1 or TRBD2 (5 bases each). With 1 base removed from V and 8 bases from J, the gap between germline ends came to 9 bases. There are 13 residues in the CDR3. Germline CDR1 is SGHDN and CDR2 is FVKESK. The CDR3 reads CASSQGGFYEQFF. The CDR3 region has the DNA TGTGCCAGCAGCCAAGGGGGGTTTTATGAGCAGTTCTTC.

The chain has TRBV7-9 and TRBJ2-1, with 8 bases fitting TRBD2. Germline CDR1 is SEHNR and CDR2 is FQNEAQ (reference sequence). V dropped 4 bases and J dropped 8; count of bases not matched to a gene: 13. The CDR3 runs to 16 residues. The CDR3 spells CASSSKGSGRRDEQFF. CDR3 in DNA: TGTGCCAGCAGCTCCAAGGGGAGCGGGAGACGCGATGAGCAGTTCTTC.

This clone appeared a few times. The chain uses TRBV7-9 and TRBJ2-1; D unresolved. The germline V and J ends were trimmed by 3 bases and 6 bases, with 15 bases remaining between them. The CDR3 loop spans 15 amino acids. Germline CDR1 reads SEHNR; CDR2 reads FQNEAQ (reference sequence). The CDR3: CASSFKSSRSNEQFF. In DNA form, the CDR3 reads TGTGCCAGCAGCTTCAAATCAAGTCGGAGCAATGAGCAGTTCTTC.

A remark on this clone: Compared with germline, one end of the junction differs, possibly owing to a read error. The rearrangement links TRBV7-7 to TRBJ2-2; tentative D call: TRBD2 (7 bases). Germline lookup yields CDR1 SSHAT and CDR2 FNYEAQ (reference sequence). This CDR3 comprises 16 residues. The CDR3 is CASSLGGASGTGELFF. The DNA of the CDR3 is TGTGCTAGCAGCTTAGGGGGGGCCAGCGGGACCGGGGAGCTGTTTTTT.

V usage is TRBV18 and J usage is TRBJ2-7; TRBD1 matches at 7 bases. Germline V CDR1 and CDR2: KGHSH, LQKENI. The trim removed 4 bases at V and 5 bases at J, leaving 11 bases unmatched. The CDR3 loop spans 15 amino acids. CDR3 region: CASSQKRDRVHEQYF. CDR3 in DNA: TGTGCCAGCTCACAGAAAAGAGACAGGGTCCACGAGCAGTACTTC.

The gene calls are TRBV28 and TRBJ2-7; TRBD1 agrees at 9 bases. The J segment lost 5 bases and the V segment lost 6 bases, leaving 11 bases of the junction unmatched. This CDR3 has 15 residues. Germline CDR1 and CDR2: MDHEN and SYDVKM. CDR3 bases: TGTGCCAGCAGGATTAAGGGACAGGGAAGGCACGAGCAGTACTTC. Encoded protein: CASRIKGQGRHEQYF.

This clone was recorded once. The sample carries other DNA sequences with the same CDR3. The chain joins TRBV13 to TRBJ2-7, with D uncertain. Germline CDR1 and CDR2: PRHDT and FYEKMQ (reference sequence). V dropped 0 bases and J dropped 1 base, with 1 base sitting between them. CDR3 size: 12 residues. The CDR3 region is CASSLGSYEQYF. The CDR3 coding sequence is TGTGCCAGCAGCTTAGGTTCCTACGAGCAGTACTTC.

The CDR3: CASSQEILTGELFF. The CDR3 DNA sequence: TGTGCCAGCAGCCAAGAAATTCTCACCGGGGAGCTGTTTTTT. The chain recombines TRBV4-2 with TRBJ2-2; unclear D gene. Germline V lookup: CDR1 LGHNA, CDR2 YNFKEQ. Deletions cut 0 bases from V and 4 bases from J, with 6 bases between. The CDR3 runs to 14 residues.

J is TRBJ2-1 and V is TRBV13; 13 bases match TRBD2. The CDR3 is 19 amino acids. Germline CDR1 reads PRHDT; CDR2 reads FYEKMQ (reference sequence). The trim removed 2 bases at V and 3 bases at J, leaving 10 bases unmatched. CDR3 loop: CASSLTPRTSGSIYNEQFF. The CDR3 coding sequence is TGTGCCAGCAGCTTAACCCCCCGGACTAGCGGGAGTATCTACAATGAGCAGTTCTTC.

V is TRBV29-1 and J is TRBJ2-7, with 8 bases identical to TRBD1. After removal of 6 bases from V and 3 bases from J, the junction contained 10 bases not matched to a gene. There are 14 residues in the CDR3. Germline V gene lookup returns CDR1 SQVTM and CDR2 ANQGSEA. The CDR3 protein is CSVETGAGLYEQYF. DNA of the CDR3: TGCAGCGTGGAGACAGGGGCCGGACTCTACGAGCAGTACTTC.

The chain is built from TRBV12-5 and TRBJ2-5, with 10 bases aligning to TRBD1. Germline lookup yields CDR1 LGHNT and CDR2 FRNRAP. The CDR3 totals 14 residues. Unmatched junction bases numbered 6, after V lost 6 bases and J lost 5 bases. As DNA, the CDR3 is TGTGCTAGTGGCCAGACAGGGGGCGGGGAGACCCAGTACTTC. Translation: CASGQTGGGETQYF. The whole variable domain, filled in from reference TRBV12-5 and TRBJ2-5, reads DARVTQTPRHKVTEMGQEVTMRCQPILGHNTVFWYRQTMMQGLELLAYFRNRAPLDDSGMPKDRFSAEMPDATLATLKIQPSEPRDSAVYFCASGQTGGGETQYFGPGTRLLVL.

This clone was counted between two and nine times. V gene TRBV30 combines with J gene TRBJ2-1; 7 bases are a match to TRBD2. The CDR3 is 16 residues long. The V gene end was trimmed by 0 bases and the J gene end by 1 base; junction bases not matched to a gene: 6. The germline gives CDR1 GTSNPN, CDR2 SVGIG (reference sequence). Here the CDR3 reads CAWSVHSSGSYNEQFF. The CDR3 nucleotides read TGTGCCTGGAGTGTACACTCTAGCGGATCCTACAATGAGCAGTTCTTC.

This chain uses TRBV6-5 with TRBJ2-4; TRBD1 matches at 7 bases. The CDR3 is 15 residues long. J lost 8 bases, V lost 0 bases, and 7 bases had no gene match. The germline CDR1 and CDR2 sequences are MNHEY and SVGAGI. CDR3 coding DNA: TGTGCCAGCAGTTACTCGAGGACAGGACGGGACATTCAGTACTTC. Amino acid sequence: CASSYSRTGRDIQYF.

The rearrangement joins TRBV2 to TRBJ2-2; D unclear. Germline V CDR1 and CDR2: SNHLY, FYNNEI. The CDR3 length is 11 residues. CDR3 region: CASAGNGELFF. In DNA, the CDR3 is TGTGCGAGCGCCGGAAATGGGGAGCTGTTTTTT.

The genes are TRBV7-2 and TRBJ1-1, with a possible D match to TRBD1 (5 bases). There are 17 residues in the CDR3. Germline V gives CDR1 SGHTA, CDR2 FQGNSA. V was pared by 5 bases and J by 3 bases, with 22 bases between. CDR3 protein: CASSPRGRAYRDTEAFF. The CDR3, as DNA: TGTGCCAGCAGCCCCCGTGGCAGGGCGTATAGAGACACTGAAGCTTTCTTT.

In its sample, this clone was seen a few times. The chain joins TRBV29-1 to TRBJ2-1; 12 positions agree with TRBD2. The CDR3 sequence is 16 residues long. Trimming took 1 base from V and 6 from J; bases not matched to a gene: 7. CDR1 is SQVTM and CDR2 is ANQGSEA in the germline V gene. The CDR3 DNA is TGCAGCGTTGAAGCTGAGACTAGCGGGGGTGCCAATGAGCAGTTCTTC. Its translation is CSVEAETSGGANEQFF.

This chain's CDR3 is CASSQVDRGLTEAFF. The CDR3, as DNA: TGCGCCAGCAGCCAAGTGGACAGGGGGCTCACTGAAGCTTTCTTT. The V and J genes are TRBV4-1 and TRBJ1-1; 11 bases match TRBD1. The CDR3 has 15 residues. In germline, CDR1 is MGHRA, CDR2 YSYEKL. J lost 4 bases, V lost 1 base, and 2 bases had no gene match.

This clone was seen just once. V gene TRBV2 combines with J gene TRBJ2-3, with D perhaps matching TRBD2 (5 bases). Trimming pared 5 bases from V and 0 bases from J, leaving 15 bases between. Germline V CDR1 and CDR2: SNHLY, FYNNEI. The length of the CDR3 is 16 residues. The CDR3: CASSPAGGGSTDTQYF. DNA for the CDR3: TGTGCCAGCAGTCCGGCGGGTGGTGGTAGCACAGATACGCAGTATTTT. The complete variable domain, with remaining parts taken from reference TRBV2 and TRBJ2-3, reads EPEVTQTPSHQVTQMGQEVILRCVPISNHLYFYWYRQILGQKVEFLVSFYNNEISEKSEIFDDQFSVERPDGSNFTLKIRSTKLEDSAMYFCASSPAGGGSTDTQYFGPGTRLTVL.

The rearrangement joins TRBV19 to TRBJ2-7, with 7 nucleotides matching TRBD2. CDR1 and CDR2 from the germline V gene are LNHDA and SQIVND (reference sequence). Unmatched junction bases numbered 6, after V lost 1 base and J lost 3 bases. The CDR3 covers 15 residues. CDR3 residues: CASSIAGGEGYEQYF. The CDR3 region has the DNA TGTGCCAGTAGTATAGCGGGGGGAGAAGGCTACGAGCAGTACTTC.

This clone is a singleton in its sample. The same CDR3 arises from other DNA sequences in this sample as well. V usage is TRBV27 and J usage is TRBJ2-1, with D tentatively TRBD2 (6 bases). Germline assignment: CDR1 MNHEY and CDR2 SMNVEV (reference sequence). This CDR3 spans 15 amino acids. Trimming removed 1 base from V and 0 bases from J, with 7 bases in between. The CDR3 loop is CASSLLGGSYNEQFF. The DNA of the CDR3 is TGTGCCAGCAGTTTATTGGGGGGCTCCTACAATGAGCAGTTCTTC.